This T cell receptor (beta chain) was sequenced for a study of T cell responses to AZD1222 COVID-19 vaccine (dated by TCRdb to about 2021). With regard to the full study: TCR sequencing covered 230 to 250 trial participants: 200 to 210 given two doses of AZD1222 and about 26 given two doses of MenACWY control vaccine. Trial participants were enrolled by age into subgroups of 18-55, 56-69 and 70-plus years, and around 140, 26 and 57 TCR-sequenced participants, respectively, were included in these subgroups. General study outcomes and caveats: Participants were mostly white British and included more females than males, and it was suggested by the authors that clonal diversity may have been underestimated. In the small 56-69-year group, the increase in depth fell short of significance, most likely because of low power. After two AZD1222 doses, spike-specific TCR breadth and depth were significantly higher than at day 0 and than in MenACWY recipients. Reportedly, close to half of the unique spike-specific TCRs recognized epitopes lying outside the regions that are mutated in the B.1.351 and B.1.1.7 variants. The whole spike protein was spanned by vaccine-associated CD4 TCRs, and dominant responses were seen in regions 160-218 and 743-854. Because no day 14 peak-response samples were available, the repertoires could be characterized only after the peak T cell response. Conclusions about previously exposed vaccinees are limited, since just five to seven AZD1222 recipients were seropositive for SARS-CoV-2 at baseline.

According to the study, the label for this sample's time point signals: about 28 days (+/-7) after the second vaccine dose. AZD1222 recipients with second doses at about 4 weeks or about 12 weeks were pooled, because spike-specific TCR depth and breadth did not differ between schedules. The vaccinee samples were drawn from two UK trials, COV001 and COV002, one of which was a single-blind randomized controlled phase 2/3 trial testing AZD1222 (ChAdOx1 nCoV-19) in healthy adults. Trial participant PBMC samples were collected at day 0 and day 28 after the second dose for TCRbeta chain sequencing. Points on this clone: Its recognized antigen is unknown. There are no base qualities to consult, and no much larger clone falls within one base.

The CDR3 regions of human TCRbeta chains were analyzed by immunosequencing. The paper's processing steps were these. Repertoire TCRs were checked for matches against a reference library of SARS-CoV-2-specific TCRs that had been generated using the MIRA antigen-specificity platform. Breadth was defined as the fraction of unique TCRs that were SARS-CoV-2-associated. Depth was defined as the fraction of total T cells that were SARS-CoV-2-associated. Using the MIRA data, every spike-specific TCR was mapped to the spike region that the TCR reacted to and assigned to either a CD4 or a CD8 class. Log10-transformed breadth and depth values were compared by one-way ANOVA with Sidak's multiple comparisons tests. Drawn from immuneACCESS, this table holds only the in-frame rearrangements with V and J called that TCRdb kept. Clones are partly lost; checked studies trace under half to an unresolved V gene and leave the rest unexplained. The DNA gave D and trimming, while V, J and clone size come from that table. The sample yields about 90,000 clones; roughly 85% were counted once. In total, the top ten clones hold 4.5% to 5% of the sample.

Sequencing was performed on peripheral blood, taken 28 days after the second AZD1222 dose. This clonotype originated in an adult who received the AZD1222 COVID-19 vaccine.

CDR3 reads: CASSTPSSRAYEQYF. The DNA sequence is as follows: TGTGCCAGCAGCACCCCCTCCAGTAGAGCCTACGAGCAGTACTTC. The chain is made from TRBV11-2 and TRBJ2-7; too little of a D gene remains to name it. The CDR1 and CDR2 encoded by the germline V gene are SGHAT and FQNNGV. Including the terminal cysteine and phenylalanine, the CDR3 comprises 15 residues. Just CDR3 DNA is preserved here, 45 bases in frame from base 1. V drops 5 bases and J drops 2 bases, leaving 16 bases in between. The entire variable domain, with the stretches around the CDR3 drawn from the reference TRBV11-2 and TRBJ2-7 proteins, is EAGVAQSPRYKIIEKRQSVAFWCNPISGHATLYWYQQILGQGPKLLIQFQNNGVVDDSQLPKDRFSAERLKGVDSTLKIQPAKLEDSAVYLCASSTPSSRAYEQYFGPGTRLTVT.